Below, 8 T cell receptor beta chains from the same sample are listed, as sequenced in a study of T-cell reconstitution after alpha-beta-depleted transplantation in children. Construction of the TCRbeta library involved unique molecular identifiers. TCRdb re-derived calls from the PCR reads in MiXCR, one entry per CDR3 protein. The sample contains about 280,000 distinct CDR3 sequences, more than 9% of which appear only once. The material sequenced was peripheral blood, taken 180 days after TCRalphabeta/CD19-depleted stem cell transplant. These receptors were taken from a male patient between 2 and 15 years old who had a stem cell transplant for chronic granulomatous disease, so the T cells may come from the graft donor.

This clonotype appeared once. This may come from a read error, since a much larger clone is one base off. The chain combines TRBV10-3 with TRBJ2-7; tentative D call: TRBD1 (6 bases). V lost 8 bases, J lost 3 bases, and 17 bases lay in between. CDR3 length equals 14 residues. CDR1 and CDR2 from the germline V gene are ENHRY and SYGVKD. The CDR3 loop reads CAILGGGGCYEQYF. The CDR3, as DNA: TGTGCCATCCTAGGGGGTGGCGGCTGCTACGAGCAGTACTTC.

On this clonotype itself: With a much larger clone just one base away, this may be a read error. The CDR3 here is CSASDPNTEAFF. The CDR3 DNA reads as TGCAGTGCTAGCGATCCGAACACTGAAGCTTTCTTT. The V and J genes are TRBV20-1 and TRBJ1-1; no definite D call. Trimming removed 3 bases from V and 1 base from J, with 6 bases in between. CDR1 is DFQATT and CDR2 is SNEGSKA in the germline V gene (reference sequence). The CDR3 covers 12 residues.

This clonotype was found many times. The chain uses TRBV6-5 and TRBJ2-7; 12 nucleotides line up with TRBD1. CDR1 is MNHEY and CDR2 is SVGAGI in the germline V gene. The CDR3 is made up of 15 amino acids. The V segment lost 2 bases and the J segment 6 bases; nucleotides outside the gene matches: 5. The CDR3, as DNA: TGTGCCAGCAGTTACACTGGGGACAGGGGGCTCGAGCAGTACTTC. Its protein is CASSYTGDRGLEQYF.

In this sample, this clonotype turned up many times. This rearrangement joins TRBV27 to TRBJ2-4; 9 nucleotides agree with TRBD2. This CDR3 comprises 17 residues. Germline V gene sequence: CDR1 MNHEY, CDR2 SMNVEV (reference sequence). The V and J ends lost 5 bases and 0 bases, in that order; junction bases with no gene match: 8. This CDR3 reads CASSTAGGPLAKNIQYF. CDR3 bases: TGTGCCAGCAGTACCGCGGGAGGGCCTTTAGCCAAAAACATTCAGTACTTC.

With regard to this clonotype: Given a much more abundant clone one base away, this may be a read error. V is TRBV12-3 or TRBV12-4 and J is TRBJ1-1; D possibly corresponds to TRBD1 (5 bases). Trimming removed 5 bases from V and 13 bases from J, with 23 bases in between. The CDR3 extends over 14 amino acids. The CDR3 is CASSRTALGAGGFF. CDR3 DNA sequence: TGTGCCAGCAGTCGAACGGCGCTAGGGGCCGGGGGTTTCTTT.

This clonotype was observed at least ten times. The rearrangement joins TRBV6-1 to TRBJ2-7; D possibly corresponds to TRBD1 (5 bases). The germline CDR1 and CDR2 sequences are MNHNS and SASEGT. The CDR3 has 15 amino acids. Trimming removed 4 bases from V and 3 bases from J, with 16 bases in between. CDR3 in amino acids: CASSVGHPTGYEQYF. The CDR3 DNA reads TGTGCCAGCAGTGTTGGACATCCTACCGGCTACGAGCAGTACTTC.

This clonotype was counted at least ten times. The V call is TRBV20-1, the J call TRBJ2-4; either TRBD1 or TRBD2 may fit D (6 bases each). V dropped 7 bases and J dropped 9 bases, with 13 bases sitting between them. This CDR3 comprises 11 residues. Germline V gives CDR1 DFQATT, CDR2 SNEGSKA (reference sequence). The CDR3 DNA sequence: TGCAGTGGGGGGGCGCTCGGCATTCAGTACTTC. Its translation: CSGGALGIQYF.

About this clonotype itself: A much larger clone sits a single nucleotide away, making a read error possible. The CDR3 DNA reads TGTGCCAGCAGTCACGCTGGGACTAGCGGGAGAAAAGAGCAGTTCTTC. Translation gives CASSHAGTSGRKEQFF. The chain couples TRBV12-3 or TRBV12-4 to TRBJ2-1; 14 bases match TRBD2. V was clipped by 5 bases and J by 10 bases; unmatched bases: 10. CDR3 length: 16 residues.